The 23 T cell receptor beta chains in this list originate from one sample, sequenced in a study of control samples from healthy donors and cancer patients. Only in-frame clones appear in the TCRdb table, and some are missing; sequencing was by immunoSEQ multiplex PCR. The sample lists 170,000 or so clones, 94% occurring once. Sample: blood. The receptors stem from a woman aged 18-29 years in good health.

The chain links TRBV12-5 to TRBJ1-3, with D uncertain. This CDR3 has 14 residues. V lost 0 bases, J lost 4 bases, and 7 bases lay in between. Germline V gene sequence: CDR1 LGHNT, CDR2 FRNRAP. CDR3 coding DNA: TGTGCTAGTGGTTTGGTACTGCAAGGAAACACCATATATTTT. Amino acid sequence: CASGLVLQGNTIYF. Complete variable domain (other parts from reference TRBV12-5 and TRBJ1-3): DARVTQTPRHKVTEMGQEVTMRCQPILGHNTVFWYRQTMMQGLELLAYFRNRAPLDDSGMPKDRFSAEMPDATLATLKIQPSEPRDSAVYFCASGLVLQGNTIYFGEGSWLTVV.

The rearrangement joins TRBV5-1 to TRBJ2-1; 10 nucleotides agree with TRBD1. From germline, CDR1 is SGHRS and CDR2 YFSETQ. The CDR3 extends over 19 amino acids. V lost 2 bases and J lost 1; bases outside the gene matches: 12. The CDR3 is CASSFRDRGVFFSYNEQFF. DNA of the CDR3: TGCGCCAGCAGCTTCCGGGACAGGGGTGTTTTTTTTTCCTACAATGAGCAGTTCTTC.

This clone was counted once. This chain joins TRBV11-2 and TRBJ2-1; D ambiguous. From germline, CDR1 is SGHAT and CDR2 FQNNGV. CDR3 length: 13 residues. The V end was cut by 0 bases, the J end by 5 bases, with 5 bases between. The CDR3 DNA follows: TGTGCCAGCAGCTTAGAGTGGGACAATGAGCAGTTCTTC. This sequence encodes CASSLEWDNEQFF.

In this sample, this clone turned up once. This rearrangement joins TRBV5-1 to TRBJ2-5, with 11 bases lining up with TRBD1. Germline CDR1 and CDR2: SGHRS and YFSETQ. V shed 6 bases and J 9 bases; nucleotides not matched to a gene: 7. The CDR3 consists of 13 residues. The CDR3 sequence: CASMVGQGDPQYF. DNA for the CDR3: TGCGCCAGCATGGTGGGACAGGGGGATCCCCAGTACTTC. The variable domain in full, completed from reference TRBV5-1 and TRBJ2-5, reads KAGVTQTPRYLIKTRGQQVTLSCSPISGHRSVSWYQQTPGQGLQFLFEYFSETQRNKGNFPGRFSGRQFSNSRSEMNVSTLELGDSALYLCASMVGQGDPQYFGPGTRLLVL.

The V gene is TRBV11-2, the J gene TRBJ1-2, with D perhaps matching TRBD1 (5 bases). Between the trimmed V and J ends, which lost 3 bases and 1 base, there was a span of 15 bases. This CDR3 contains 16 residues. Germline CDR1 is SGHAT and CDR2 is FQNNGV. This CDR3 reads CASSLTPDSINYGYTF. CDR3 in DNA: TGTGCCAGCAGCTTGACGCCTGACAGTATTAACTATGGCTACACCTTC. Filled out from reference TRBV11-2 and TRBJ1-2, the complete variable domain reads EAGVAQSPRYKIIEKRQSVAFWCNPISGHATLYWYQQILGQGPKLLIQFQNNGVVDDSQLPKDRFSAERLKGVDSTLKIQPAKLEDSAVYLCASSLTPDSINYGYTFGSGTRLTVV.

The rearrangement joins TRBV19 to TRBJ1-5; D not resolved. The germline V gene encodes CDR1 LNHDA and CDR2 SQIVND (reference sequence). Trimming stripped 5 bases from V and 0 bases from J, with 14 bases between. The CDR3 consists of 16 residues. CDR3 nucleotides: TGTGCCAGTAGTCCAGGCCAGACCTATAGCAATCAGCCCCAGCATTTT. Translated: CASSPGQTYSNQPQHF.

The CDR3 loop is CASSYQTDTQYF. DNA of the CDR3: TGTGCCAGCAGTTATCAGACAGATACGCAGTATTTT. This rearrangement joins TRBV6-2 or TRBV6-3 to TRBJ2-3; D call uncertain. The V end was cut by 3 bases, the J end by 3 bases, with 4 bases between. CDR1 is MNHEY and CDR2 is SVGEGT in the germline V gene. This CDR3 is 12 amino acids long.

This chain uses TRBV19 with TRBJ1-5; tentatively, D is TRBD1 (6 bases). Germline loops: CDR1 LNHDA, CDR2 SQIVND (reference sequence). Trimming took off 3 bases at V and 7 bases at J, with 13 bases between the two ends. The CDR3 sequence is 14 residues long. CDR3 in DNA: TGTGCCAGTAGTATTAGGGGGGTGGGACAGCCCCAGCATTTT. Translated, it gives CASSIRGVGQPQHF.

The rearrangement links TRBV10-3 to TRBJ1-2; D is unclear. CDR3 length: 17 amino acids. Germline V CDR1 and CDR2: ENHRY, SYGVKD. V lost 2 bases to trimming and J lost 4 bases, with 20 bases between them. The CDR3 nucleotides read TGTGCCATCAGTGAGGATCGGTCGAGCCGGGGAGTCTATGGCTACACCTTC. The encoded protein is CAISEDRSSRGVYGYTF.

The chain links TRBV5-4 to TRBJ2-7; D is ambiguous. The length of the CDR3 is 13 residues. V shed 0 bases and J shed 3 bases, with 7 bases lying between them. CDR1 is SGHNT and CDR2 is YYREEE in the germline V gene (reference sequence). Here the CDR3 reads CASSLAGYYEQYF. The CDR3, as DNA: TGTGCCAGCAGCTTGGCCGGGTACTACGAGCAGTACTTC.

This rearrangement joins TRBV12-3 or TRBV12-4 to TRBJ1-1; D gene ambiguous. V dropped 3 bases and J dropped 1 base, with 6 bases sitting between them. The length of the CDR3 is 13 residues. The CDR3 reads CASSLQWNTEAFF. As DNA, the CDR3 is TGTGCCAGCAGTTTGCAATGGAACACTGAAGCTTTCTTT.

The genes are TRBV11-3 and TRBJ1-1; D is perhaps TRBD1 (6 bases). In germline, CDR1 is SGHNT, CDR2 YENEEA. The CDR3 extends over 15 amino acids. With 5 bases removed from V and 5 bases from J, the gap between germline ends came to 18 bases. The CDR3, as DNA: TGTGCCAGCAGCCCCCTGGAAGGGGGGTGGACTGAAGCTTTCTTT. This translates into CASSPLEGGWTEAFF. Based on the CDR3 plus reference TRBV11-3 and TRBJ1-1, the full variable domain is EAGVVQSPRYKIIEKKQPVAFWCNPISGHNTLYWYLQNLGQGPELLIRYENEEAVDDSQLPKDRFSAERLKGVDSTLKIQPAELGDSAVYLCASSPLEGGWTEAFFGQGTRLTVV.

J is TRBJ1-6 and V is TRBV27; D might be TRBD1 (5 bases). From germline, CDR1 is MNHEY and CDR2 SMNVEV (reference sequence). The CDR3 is 17 residues long. V was cut by 6 bases and J by 8 bases, with 23 bases left in between. The CDR3 region is CASRPWQGRVLHSPLHF. The CDR3 DNA reads as TGTGCCAGCAGGCCATGGCAGGGAAGGGTGTTGCATTCACCCCTCCACTTT.

This chain links TRBV24-1 with TRBJ2-3; D unclear. The CDR3 extends over 15 amino acids. The germline V and J ends were trimmed by 4 bases and 0 bases, with 10 bases remaining between them. Germline V lookup: CDR1 KGHDR, CDR2 SFDVKD. The CDR3 nucleotides are TGTGCCACCAGTGACAGTCCAGTAAGCACAGATACGCAGTATTTT. Its translation is CATSDSPVSTDTQYF.

This chain uses TRBV19 with TRBJ1-6; 7 bases line up with TRBD1. The V gene's germline CDR1 is LNHDA and CDR2 SQIVND (reference sequence). The CDR3 loop spans 15 amino acids. V trimming: 5 bases; J trimming: 7 bases; junction bases outside the gene matches: 8. This CDR3 is CASSPRQGANSPLHF. Written as DNA, the CDR3 is TGTGCCAGTAGTCCGCGACAGGGTGCCAATTCACCCCTCCACTTT.

V is TRBV5-1 and J is TRBJ1-5; 9 bases are shared with TRBD1. The CDR3 runs 15 residues. CDR1 and CDR2 (germline): SGHRS, YFSETQ. V lost 4 bases to trimming and J lost 7 bases; unmatched junction nucleotides: 9. CDR3 protein: CASSIGPGQGQPQHF. The CDR3 coding sequence is TGCGCCAGCAGCATTGGACCGGGACAGGGACAGCCCCAGCATTTT.

This clone was seen just once. This chain links TRBV18 with TRBJ1-1; D is possibly TRBD1 (6 bases). This CDR3 has 14 amino acids. V gave up 6 bases and J gave up 3 bases, with 14 bases separating them. Germline V CDR1 and CDR2: KGHSH, LQKENI. The CDR3: CASSHRRTDTEAFF. Here the CDR3 DNA reads TGTGCCAGCTCGCATCGTCGGACAGACACTGAAGCTTTCTTT. The variable domain in full, with the rest retrieved from reference TRBV18 and TRBJ1-1, is NAGVMQNPRHLVRRRGQEARLRCSPMKGHSHVYWYRQLPEEGLKFMVYLQKENIIDESGMPKERFSAEFPKEGPSILRIQQVVRGDSAAYFCASSHRRTDTEAFFGQGTRLTVV.

The gene calls are TRBV19 and TRBJ1-3; D possibly corresponds to TRBD1 (5 bases). Germline CDR1 LNHDA, CDR2 SQIVND (reference sequence). CDR3 length: 15 residues. Deletions cut 3 bases from V and 2 bases from J, with 11 bases between. The CDR3 protein is CASSILREAGNTIYF. Here the CDR3 DNA reads TGTGCCAGTAGTATCCTCAGGGAAGCTGGAAACACCATATATTTT.

This chain links TRBV5-4 with TRBJ1-2; D ambiguous. CDR3 length: 17 residues. Germline-derived CDR1 and CDR2 are SGHNT and YYREEE (reference sequence). Trimming took off 5 bases at V and 5 bases at J, with 25 bases between the two ends. CDR3 loop: CASRPARHPPSEYGYTF. The CDR3 bases are TGTGCCAGCAGGCCCGCAAGACACCCTCCCTCGGAGTATGGCTACACCTTC.

This chain connects TRBV19 to TRBJ1-3, with no clear D. The germline V gene has CDR1 LNHDA and CDR2 SQIVND (reference sequence). The CDR3 length is 14 residues. V lost 3 bases, J lost 3 bases, and 9 bases lay in between. This CDR3 is CASSISTRGNTIYF. The CDR3 nucleotides are TGTGCCAGTAGTATTAGTACGCGTGGAAACACCATATATTTT.

This chain links TRBV7-9 with TRBJ1-1, with D unresolved. This CDR3 comprises 9 residues. V was cut by 8 bases and J by 14 bases, with 12 bases left in between. Per the germline V gene, CDR1 is SEHNR and CDR2 is FQNEAQ (reference sequence). The CDR3 loop reads CASHPYSFF. The CDR3 DNA follows: TGTGCCAGCCACCCTTATTCCTTCTTT.

The V gene is TRBV19, the J gene TRBJ1-6; D ambiguous. Germline V CDR1 and CDR2: LNHDA, SQIVND (reference sequence). The ends were cut back, 5 bases at V and 10 bases at J, with 15 bases in the middle. The CDR3 is 14 residues long. The CDR3 loop is CASSDAGLGSPLHF. CDR3 nucleotide sequence: TGTGCCAGTAGTGACGCAGGCCTAGGGTCACCCCTCCACTTT.

CDR3: CASSLGSSAQETQYF. The CDR3 DNA reads TGCGCCAGCAGCTTGGGGTCTAGCGCGCAAGAGACCCAGTACTTC. J is TRBJ2-5 and V is TRBV5-1; a possible D gene is TRBD2 (6 bases). V gave up 0 bases and J gave up 2 bases, with 11 bases separating them. The CDR3 runs to 15 residues. The germline gives CDR1 SGHRS, CDR2 YFSETQ.